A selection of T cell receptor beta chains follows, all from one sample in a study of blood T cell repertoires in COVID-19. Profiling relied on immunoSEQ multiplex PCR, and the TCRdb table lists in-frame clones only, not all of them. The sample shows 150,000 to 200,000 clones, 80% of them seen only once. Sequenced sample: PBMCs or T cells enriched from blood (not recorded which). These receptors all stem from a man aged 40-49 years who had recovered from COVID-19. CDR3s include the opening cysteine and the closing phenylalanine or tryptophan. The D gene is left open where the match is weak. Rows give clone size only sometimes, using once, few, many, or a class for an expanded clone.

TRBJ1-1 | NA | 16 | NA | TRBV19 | CASSILSTGKGTEAFF | TGTGCCAGTAGTATCCTCTCCACAGGGAAGGGGACTGAAGCTTTCTTT
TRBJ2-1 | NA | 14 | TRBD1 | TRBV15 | CATSSDRGYNEQFF | TGTGCCACCAGCTCGGACAGGGGGTACAATGAGCAGTTCTTC
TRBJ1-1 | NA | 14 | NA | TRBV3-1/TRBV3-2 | CASSDTGLNTEAFF | TGTGCCAGCAGTGACACAGGACTGAACACTGAAGCTTTCTTT
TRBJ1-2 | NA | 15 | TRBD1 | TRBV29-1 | CSVDESGTGDYGYTF | TGCAGCGTTGACGAGTCCGGGACAGGGGATTATGGCTACACCTTC
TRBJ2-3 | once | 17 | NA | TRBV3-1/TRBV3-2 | CASSQGYWAESTDTQYF | TGTGCCAGCAGCCAAGGGTACTGGGCAGAAAGCACAGATACGCAGTATTTT
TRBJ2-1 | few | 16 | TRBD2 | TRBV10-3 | CATDRGLAGGYNEQFF | TGTGCCACCGACCGGGGCCTGGCGGGGGGTTACAATGAGCAGTTCTTC
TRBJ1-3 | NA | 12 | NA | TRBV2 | CASSTTQGFVDF | TGTGCCAGCAGTACTACCCAGGGGTTTGTGGATTTT
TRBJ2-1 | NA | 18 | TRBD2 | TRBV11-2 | CASSAGGKRTSSYNEQFF | TGTGCCAGCAGCGCGGGGGGGAAACGGACCAGCTCCTACAATGAGCAGTTCTTC
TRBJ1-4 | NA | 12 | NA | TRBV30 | CAWSVGGEKLFF | TGTGCCTGGAGTGTCGGGGGTGAAAAACTGTTTTTT
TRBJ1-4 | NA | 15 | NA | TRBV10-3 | CAISGSPSTNEKLFF | TGTGCCATCAGTGGAAGCCCTTCAACTAATGAAAAACTGTTTTTT
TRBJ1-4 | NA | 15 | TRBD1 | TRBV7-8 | CASSQSGQGGEKLFF | TGTGCCAGCAGCCAGTCGGGACAGGGAGGTGAAAAACTGTTTTTT
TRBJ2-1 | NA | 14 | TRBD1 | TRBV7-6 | CASSPFLGGDEQFF | TGTGCCAGCAGCCCTTTCCTAGGGGGCGATGAGCAGTTCTTC
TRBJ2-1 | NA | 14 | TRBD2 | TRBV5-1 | CASSFGGSYNEQFF | TGCGCCAGCAGCTTCGGGGGGTCCTACAATGAGCAGTTCTTC
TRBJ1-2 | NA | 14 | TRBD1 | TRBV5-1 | CASSPGQGFEGYTF | TGCGCCAGCAGTCCGGGACAGGGGTTTGAAGGCTACACCTTC
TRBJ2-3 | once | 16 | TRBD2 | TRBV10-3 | CAIRSSISGGSDTQYF | TGTGCCATCAGATCTTCAATTAGCGGGGGTTCAGATACGCAGTATTTT
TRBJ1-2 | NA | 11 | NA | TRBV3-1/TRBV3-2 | CASSRGYGYTF | TGTGCCAGCAGCCGCGGTTATGGCTACACCTTC
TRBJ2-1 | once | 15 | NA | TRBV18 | CASSPVPGENGEQFF | TGTGCCAGCTCACCCGTTCCGGGAGAGAATGGGGAGCAGTTCTTC
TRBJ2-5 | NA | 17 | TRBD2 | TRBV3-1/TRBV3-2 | CASSQAGTGGPKETQYF | TGTGCCAGCAGCCAAGCGGGAACGGGGGGGCCGAAAGAGACCCAGTACTTC
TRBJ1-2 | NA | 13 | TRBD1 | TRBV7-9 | CASSTRQGGGYTF | TGTGCCAGCAGCACTCGACAGGGGGGTGGCTACACCTTC
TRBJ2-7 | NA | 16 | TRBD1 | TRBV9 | CASSGTGRQGSYEQYF | TGTGCCAGCAGCGGGACTGGCAGACAGGGATCTTACGAGCAGTACTTC
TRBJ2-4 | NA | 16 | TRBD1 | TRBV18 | CASSPGQGGAKNIQYF | TGTGCCAGCTCACCCGGACAGGGGGGGGCCAAAAACATTCAGTACTTC
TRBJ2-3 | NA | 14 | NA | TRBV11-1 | CASSSRGWADTQYF | TGTGCCAGCAGCAGCCGGGGGTGGGCAGATACGCAGTATTTT
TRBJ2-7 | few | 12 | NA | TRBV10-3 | CAISGTNYEQYF | TGTGCCATCTCCGGGACAAACTACGAGCAGTACTTC
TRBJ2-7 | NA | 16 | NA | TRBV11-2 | CASSLELEPQRYEQYF | TGTGCCAGCAGCTTAGAATTAGAACCCCAACGGTACGAGCAGTACTTC
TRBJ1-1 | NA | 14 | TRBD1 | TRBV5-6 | CASSIGQGSTEAFF | TGTGCCAGCAGCATCGGACAGGGGTCCACTGAAGCTTTCTTT
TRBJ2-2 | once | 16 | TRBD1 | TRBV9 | CASSPRTGWNTGELFF | TGTGCCAGCAGCCCCAGGACAGGGTGGAACACCGGGGAGCTGTTTTTT
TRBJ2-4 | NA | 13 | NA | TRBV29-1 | CSVEGAGKNIQYF | TGCAGCGTTGAGGGGGCCGGCAAAAACATTCAGTACTTC
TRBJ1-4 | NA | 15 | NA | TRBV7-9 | CASSLEGQVNEKLFF | TGTGCCAGCAGCTTGGAGGGGCAAGTTAATGAAAAACTGTTTTTT
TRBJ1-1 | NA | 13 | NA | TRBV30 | CAWSSQGNTEAFF | TGTGCCTGGAGTAGTCAGGGGAACACTGAAGCTTTCTTT
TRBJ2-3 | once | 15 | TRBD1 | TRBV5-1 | CASSREGQGPDTQYF | TGCGCCAGCAGCAGAGAGGGACAGGGCCCAGATACGCAGTATTTT
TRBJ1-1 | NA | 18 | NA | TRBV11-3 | CASSLGGAWGQSDTEAFF | TGTGCCAGCAGCTTAGGCGGAGCGTGGGGCCAATCGGACACTGAAGCTTTCTTT
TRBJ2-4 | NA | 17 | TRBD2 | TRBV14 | CASSFGGLADFKNIQYF | TGTGCCAGCAGTTTCGGGGGACTAGCCGACTTCAAAAACATTCAGTACTTC
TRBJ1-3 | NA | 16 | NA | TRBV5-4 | CASSDAHGAYGNTIYF | TGTGCCAGCAGCGACGCCCATGGGGCTTACGGAAACACCATATATTTT
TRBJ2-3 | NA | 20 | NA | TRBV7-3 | CASSLTNFGSFIQGPDTQYF | TGTGCCAGCAGCTTAACAAACTTCGGGTCCTTTATTCAGGGCCCAGATACGCAGTATTTT
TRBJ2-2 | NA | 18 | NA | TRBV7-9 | CASSPGFRGAGNTGELFF | TGTGCCAGCAGCCCTGGCTTCCGGGGGGCGGGGAACACCGGGGAGCTGTTTTTT
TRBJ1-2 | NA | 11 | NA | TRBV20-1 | CSARASGYHTF | TGCAGTGCTAGAGCTTCGGGGTATCACACCTTC
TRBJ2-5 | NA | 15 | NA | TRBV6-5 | CASSFNTGQQETQYF | TGTGCCAGCAGTTTCAACACGGGACAACAAGAGACCCAGTACTTC
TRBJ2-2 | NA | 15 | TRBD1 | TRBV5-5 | CASSARGSNTGELFF | TGTGCCAGCAGCGCCAGGGGGTCGAACACCGGGGAGCTGTTTTTT
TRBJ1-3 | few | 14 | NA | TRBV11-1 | CASSFPPPGNTIYF | TGTGCCAGCAGCTTCCCCCCCCCGGGAAACACCATATATTTT
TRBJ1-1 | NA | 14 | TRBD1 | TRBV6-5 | CASSYGGGNTEAFF | TGTGCCAGCAGTTACGGAGGGGGCAACACTGAAGCTTTCTTT
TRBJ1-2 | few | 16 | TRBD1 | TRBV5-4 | CASSIAAGGSNYGYTF | TGTGCCAGCAGCATTGCGGCAGGGGGCTCAAACTATGGCTACACCTTC
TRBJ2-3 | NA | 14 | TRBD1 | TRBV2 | CASSDEGATDTQYF | TGTGCCAGCAGTGACGAGGGGGCCACAGATACGCAGTATTTT
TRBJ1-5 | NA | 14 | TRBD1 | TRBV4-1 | CASSLTGYNQPQHF | TGCGCCAGCAGCTTGACAGGGTACAATCAGCCCCAGCATTTT
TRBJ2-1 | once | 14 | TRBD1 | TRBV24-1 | CATSGGTGENEQFF | TGTGCCACCAGTGGAGGGACAGGGGAAAATGAGCAGTTCTTC